The clone carrying this TCR beta chain appeared a few times. Its antigen is unknown. These data come from a study of cytomegalovirus exposure and HLA in healthy donors. Study background: An early data release held around 80 million unique TCRs from HLA-typed donors.

Germline V gives CDR1 LNHNV, CDR2 YYDKDF (reference sequence). Trimming shortened V by 0 bases and J by 5 bases, and 19 bases separated the two germline ends. The CDR3 is 17 residues long. Notes on the study in general: Later on, an analysis tied under 20,000 TCR beta sequences to HLA alleles at 0.05 false discovery rate. In a later analysis, compared with equally common non-associated chains, HLA-associated beta chains were more expanded. Researchers counted around 180 TCR beta chains as cytomegalovirus-associated.

Primers: 60 Vbeta forward and 13 Jbeta reverse. Some clones are missing from TCRdb's copy, which holds only in-frame ones; the method was immunoSEQ multiplex PCR. This table has about 180,000 clones, 80% appearing once. The chain is built from TRBV15 and TRBJ2-5; maybe TRBD2 (5 bases). The TCR sequence derives from a girl under 18 in good health and CMV-seropositive. The specimen sequenced was PBMCs. As DNA, the CDR3 is TGTGCCACCAGCAGAGATAGGGCCGCCGCCGGGGTGGAGACCCAGTACTTC. This encodes CATSRDRAAAGVETQYF.